Below, 14 T cell receptor beta chains from the same sample are listed, as sequenced in a study of beta chain features in type 1 diabetes (dated by TCRdb to the late 2010s). Library generation was performed with the immunoSEQ multiplex PCR assay. All of the isolated RNA was reverse transcribed with the High Capacity cDNA Reverse Transcription Kit, so expressed TCRB transcripts were sequenced. The clones in this table, taken by TCRdb from immuneACCESS, are in-frame only. Not every clone is retained; where verified, under half of the shortfall comes from an unresolved V gene, and the cause of the rest is unknown. Recorded for this sample are some 270,000 clones; 14% of them occurred a single time. The top ten hold about 0.03% of the sample. Material: naive CD4+ T cells from blood. What the cell subset or site label conveys for this sample: true naive CD4+ T cells. The receptors were sampled from a woman aged 40 to 50 in good health.

This clone was seen repeatedly, ten times or more. The V and J genes are TRBV23-1 and TRBJ1-2; D is unclear. TRBV23-1 is reported as an ORF; its role is uncertain. The CDR3 is 12 amino acids. V was shortened by 6 bases and J by 4 bases, with 9 bases between the two germline ends. The CDR3 DNA reads TGCGCCAGCAGCCGGAGTGGCTATGGCTACACCTTC. This encodes CASSRSGYGYTF.

Only a few counts were recorded for this clone. J is TRBJ2-7 and V is TRBV6-5, with D possibly matching TRBD2 (7 bases). The V end was cut by 2 bases, the J end by 4 bases, with 15 bases between. In germline, CDR1 is MNHEY, CDR2 SVGAGI. This CDR3 contains 15 residues. The CDR3 DNA follows: TGTGCCAGCAGTTACCCGGGGGGCATGGGATACGAGCAGTACTTC. Protein: CASSYPGGMGYEQYF.

In its sample, this clone was seen a few times. The chain has TRBV11-2 and TRBJ2-5, with D perhaps TRBD1 (6 bases). This CDR3 contains 15 residues. Trimming removed 1 base at V and 2 bases at J, with 11 bases between. Per the germline V gene, CDR1 is SGHAT and CDR2 is FQNNGV. The chain's CDR3 is CASSLVWDIQETQYF. As DNA, the CDR3 is TGTGCCAGCAGCTTAGTATGGGACATACAAGAGACCCAGTACTTC.

As concerns this clone: The sample carries other DNA sequences with the same CDR3. The J gene is TRBJ2-3, the V gene TRBV9, with 8 bases that match TRBD2. The V and J ends lost 2 bases and 1 base, in that order; junction bases with no gene match: 3. This CDR3 comprises 15 residues. Germline V gene sequence: CDR1 SGDLS, CDR2 YYNGEE. The chain's CDR3 is CASSVLSGGTDTQYF. DNA of the CDR3: TGTGCCAGCAGCGTCCTTAGCGGGGGCACAGATACGCAGTATTTT.

The sample holds a few counts of this clone. The CDR3 region is CASSPPASRVNYGYTF. CDR3 nucleotides: TGTGCCAGCAGCCCTCCCGCCTCCCGGGTGAACTATGGCTACACCTTC. The chain combines TRBV5-4 with TRBJ1-2, with D unclear. The V gene's germline CDR1 is SGHNT and CDR2 YYREEE (reference sequence). The V end lost 4 bases, the J end lost 2 bases, and 18 bases lay between the germline ends. There are 16 residues in the CDR3.

The chain employs TRBV5-4 and TRBJ2-7; 12 nucleotides match TRBD1. CDR3 length: 17 residues. Germline-derived CDR1 and CDR2 are SGHNT and YYREEE (reference sequence). Unmatched junction bases numbered 9, after V lost 5 bases and J lost 0 bases. The CDR3 nucleotides read TGTGCCAGCAGAGCCGGGACAGGGGGCTCGAGCTCCTACGAGCAGTACTTC. Protein product: CASRAGTGGSSSYEQYF. Filled out from reference TRBV5-4 and TRBJ2-7, the complete variable domain reads ETGVTQSPTHLIKTRGQQVTLRCSSQSGHNTVSWYQQALGQGPQFIFQYYREEENGRGNFPPRFSGLQFPNYSSELNVNALELDDSALYLCASRAGTGGSSSYEQYFGPGTRLTVT.

V is TRBV11-2 and J is TRBJ1-4; unclear D gene. CDR3 length equals 17 residues. CDR1 SGHAT and CDR2 FQNNGV come from the germline V gene. V was shortened by 2 bases and J by 2 bases, with 15 bases between the two germline ends. CDR3 in amino acids: CASSLLNLGATNEKLFF. In DNA, the CDR3 is TGTGCCAGCAGCTTATTAAACCTAGGAGCTACTAATGAAAAACTGTTTTTT.

The table lists this clone with a few counts. The chain joins TRBV7-9 to TRBJ2-5; 8 bases are shared with TRBD2. After removal of 6 bases from V and 8 bases from J, the junction contained 11 bases not matched to a gene. The germline CDR1 and CDR2 sequences are SEHNR and FQNEAQ (reference sequence). The CDR3 runs 14 residues. CDR3 DNA: TGTGCCAGCAGACCACGGGGGGGATTTCCAACCCAGTACTTC. Protein: CASRPRGGFPTQYF.

The chain couples TRBV29-1 to TRBJ2-7; 7 bases match TRBD1. V shed 7 bases, J shed 2 bases, and the junction held 5 bases outside the gene matches. The CDR3 is 12 amino acids. Per the germline V gene, CDR1 is SQVTM and CDR2 is ANQGSEA. CDR3 protein: CSGGDSTYEQYF. DNA of the CDR3: TGCAGCGGAGGGGACAGTACCTACGAGCAGTACTTC.

V usage is TRBV25-1 and J usage is TRBJ2-7; 10 positions agree with TRBD2. V shed 3 bases and J 1 base; nucleotides not matched to a gene: 9. The CDR3 has 17 residues. CDR1 and CDR2 (germline): MGHDK, SYGVNS. CDR3 coding DNA: TGTGCCAGCAGTGATAGTAGAGGACTAGCGGTTTCCTACGAGCAGTACTTC. Residues: CASSDSRGLAVSYEQYF.

This clone was observed a few times. This sequence joins TRBV7-9 and TRBJ2-3, with D possibly being TRBD2 (6 bases). CDR1 SEHNR and CDR2 FQNEAQ come from the germline V gene (reference sequence). The CDR3 loop spans 16 amino acids. V gave up 8 bases and J gave up 0 bases, with 18 bases separating them. The CDR3 DNA is TGTGCCAGCGGAGATACTAGCTTACCAAGCACAGATACGCAGTATTTT. Translated: CASGDTSLPSTDTQYF.

V usage is TRBV7-9 and J usage is TRBJ1-6, with TRBD1 matching 7 bases. This CDR3 contains 14 residues. CDR1 is SEHNR and CDR2 is FQNEAQ in the germline V gene (reference sequence). The junction had 9 bases not matched to a gene; V was cut back by 5 bases and J by 11 bases. The CDR3 sequence: CASSPGFQGAPLHF. The CDR3 bases are TGTGCCAGCAGCCCAGGGTTTCAGGGGGCACCCCTCCACTTT.

This clone came up a few times. This sequence joins TRBV7-2 and TRBJ2-2; TRBD1 matches at 8 bases. CDR3 length equals 15 residues. The junction had 8 bases not matched to a gene; V was cut back by 5 bases and J by 6 bases. Germline CDR1 and CDR2: SGHTA and FQGNSA. CDR3 in amino acids: CASSSFRGRAGELFF. CDR3 nucleotides: TGTGCCAGCAGCAGTTTCAGGGGGCGCGCCGGGGAGCTGTTTTTT.

This chain uses TRBV2 with TRBJ2-7; D remains unclear. This CDR3 contains 13 residues. Germline CDR1 reads SNHLY; CDR2 reads FYNNEI. V was clipped by 1 base and J by 9 bases, with 13 bases between them. The CDR3 reads CASSEGGDRGQYF. The CDR3 DNA reads as TGTGCCAGCAGTGAAGGAGGCGACCGAGGGCAGTACTTC.